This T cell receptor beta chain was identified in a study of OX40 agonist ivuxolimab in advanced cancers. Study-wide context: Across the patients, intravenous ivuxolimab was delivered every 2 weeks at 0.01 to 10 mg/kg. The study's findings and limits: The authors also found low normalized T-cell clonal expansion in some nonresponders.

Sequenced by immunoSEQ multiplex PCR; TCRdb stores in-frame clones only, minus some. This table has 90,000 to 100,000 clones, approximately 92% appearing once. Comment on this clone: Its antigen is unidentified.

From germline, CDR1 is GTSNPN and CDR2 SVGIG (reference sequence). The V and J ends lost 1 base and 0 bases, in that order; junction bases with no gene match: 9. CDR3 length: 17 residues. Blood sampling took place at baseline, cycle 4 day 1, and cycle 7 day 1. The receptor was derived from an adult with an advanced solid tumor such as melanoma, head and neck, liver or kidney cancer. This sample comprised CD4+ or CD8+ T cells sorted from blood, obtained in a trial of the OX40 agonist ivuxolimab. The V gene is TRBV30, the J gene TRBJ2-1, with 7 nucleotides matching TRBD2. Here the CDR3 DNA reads TGTGCCTGGAGTGACGGGAGGACACCCGGCTCCTACAATGAGCAGTTCTTC. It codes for CAWSDGRTPGSYNEQFF.